This TCR beta chain was recorded in a study of T cells in localized non-small cell lung cancer. The CDR3 is made up of 14 amino acids. Germline CDR1 MDHEN, CDR2 SYDVKM. Trimming removed 5 bases from V and 3 bases from J; junction bases left unmatched: 3. The repertoire was sequenced with immunoSEQ multiplex PCR; TCRdb's copy has only in-frame clones and lacks some. Of 25,000 to 35,000 clones listed, 90% are singletons. The V and J genes are TRBV28 and TRBJ2-7; 11 bases are shared with TRBD2. The receptor was derived from a woman aged 40-70 years with stage I lung adenocarcinoma. Sample: peripheral blood, taken before any cancer treatment. For the CDR3, the DNA is TGTGCCAGCAGTGGTACTAGCGGGGGCTACGAGCAGTACTTC. Protein product: CASSGTSGGYEQYF.